This TCR beta chain stems from a study of blood T cell repertoires in COVID-19. Methods used by the authors: Estimation of nucleated cell counts relied on the amplification of reference gene primers. Libraries were prepared by immunoSEQ multiplex PCR; TCRdb keeps only in-frame clonotypes and omits some of them. The V and J calls and clone size are taken from that table; D and trimming were inferred from the DNA. The profile shows 78,000 or so clones, approximately 80% of them singletons. With 2 bases removed from V and 2 bases from J, the gap between germline ends came to 7 bases. In germline, CDR1 is LGHDT, CDR2 YNNKEL (reference sequence). The CDR3 has 13 amino acids.

The rearrangement uses TRBV3-1 (or the pseudogene TRBV3-2) and TRBJ2-7; D may be TRBD1 (6 bases). Input material: peripheral blood. The TCR sequence derives from a man aged 80 or over with acute or convalescent COVID-19. The CDR3 reads CASSQQGTYEQYF. CDR3 DNA sequence: TGTGCCAGCAGCCAACAGGGGACCTACGAGCAGTACTTC.